This T cell receptor (beta chain) was recorded in a study of radiotherapy plus CTLA-4 blockade in lung cancer. Study background: There were objective responses in approximately 19% of patients, and 30% to 35% had disease control.

General study findings and limits: An expansion of tumor-derived TCR clones occurred in blood after radiotherapy plus ipilimumab. How blood T cell clones changed early, along with interferon-beta, reportedly forecast response best.

With 7 bases clipped from V and 0 bases from J, the junction kept 6 bases outside the gene matches. The CDR3 has 14 residues. Germline V gene lookup returns CDR1 SGHRS and CDR2 YFSETQ. TCRdb's table, derived via immunoSEQ multiplex PCR, lists solely in-frame clones and lacks some. The sample carries 42,000 or so clones, 75% to 85% recorded once. With respect to this clone: The antigen is unknown.

This receptor was obtained from a human donor with non-small cell lung cancer that progressed on radiotherapy plus ipilimumab. The rearrangement links TRBV5-1 to TRBJ2-7, with 8 positions matching TRBD1. This material consisted of peripheral blood, taken from a patient treated with radiotherapy plus ipilimumab. CDR3 loop: CASFAGQGSYEQYF. The CDR3 DNA reads TGCGCCAGCTTCGCCGGACAGGGCTCCTACGAGCAGTACTTC.